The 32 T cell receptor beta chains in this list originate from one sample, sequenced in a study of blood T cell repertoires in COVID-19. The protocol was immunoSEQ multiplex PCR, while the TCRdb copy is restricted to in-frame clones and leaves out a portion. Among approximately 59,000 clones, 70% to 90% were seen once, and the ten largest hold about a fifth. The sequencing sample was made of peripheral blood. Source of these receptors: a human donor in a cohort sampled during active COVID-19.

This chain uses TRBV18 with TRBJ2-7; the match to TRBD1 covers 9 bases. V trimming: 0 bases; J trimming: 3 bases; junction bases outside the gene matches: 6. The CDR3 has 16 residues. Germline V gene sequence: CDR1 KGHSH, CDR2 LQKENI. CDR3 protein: CASSPPTGTGNYEQYF. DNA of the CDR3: TGTGCCAGCTCACCACCAACCGGGACAGGGAACTACGAGCAGTACTTC.

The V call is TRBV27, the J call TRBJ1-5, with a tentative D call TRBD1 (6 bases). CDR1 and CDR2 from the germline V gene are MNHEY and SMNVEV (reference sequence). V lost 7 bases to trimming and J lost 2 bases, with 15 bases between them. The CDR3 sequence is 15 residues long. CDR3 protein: CASTSLQGGNQPQHF. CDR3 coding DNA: TGTGCCAGCACCTCGCTACAGGGAGGCAATCAGCCCCAGCATTTT.

This CDR3 is CASSSRTGQETQYF. In DNA form, the CDR3 reads TGTGCCAGCAGCTCCCGGACAGGGCAAGAGACCCAGTACTTC. The V gene is TRBV11-2, the J gene TRBJ2-5; the match to TRBD1 covers 8 bases. CDR3 size: 14 residues. With 4 bases clipped from V and 2 bases from J, the junction kept 3 bases outside the gene matches. CDR1 and CDR2 from the germline V gene are SGHAT and FQNNGV.

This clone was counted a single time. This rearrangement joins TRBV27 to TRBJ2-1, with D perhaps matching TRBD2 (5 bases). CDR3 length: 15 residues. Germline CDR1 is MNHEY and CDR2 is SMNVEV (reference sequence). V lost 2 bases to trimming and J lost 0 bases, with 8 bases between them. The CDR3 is CASSLTRSSYNEQFF. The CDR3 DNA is TGTGCCAGCAGTTTAACTAGGAGCTCCTACAATGAGCAGTTCTTC.

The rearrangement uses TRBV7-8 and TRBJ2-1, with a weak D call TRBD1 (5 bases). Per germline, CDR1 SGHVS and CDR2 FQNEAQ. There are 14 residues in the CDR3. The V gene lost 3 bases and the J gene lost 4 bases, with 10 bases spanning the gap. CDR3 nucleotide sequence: TGTGCCAGCAGCTTCGCAGGGTTGTACAATGAGCAGTTCTTC. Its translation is CASSFAGLYNEQFF. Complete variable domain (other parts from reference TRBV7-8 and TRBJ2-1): GAGVSQSPRYKVAKRGQDVALRCDPISGHVSLFWYQQALGQGPEFLTYFQNEAQLDKSGLPSDRFFAERPEGSVSTLKIQRTQQEDSAVYLCASSFAGLYNEQFFGPGTRLTVL.

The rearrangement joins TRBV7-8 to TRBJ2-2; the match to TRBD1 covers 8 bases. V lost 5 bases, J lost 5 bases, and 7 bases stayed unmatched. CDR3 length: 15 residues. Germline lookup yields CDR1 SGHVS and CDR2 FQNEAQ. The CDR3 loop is CASSRGQARTGELFF. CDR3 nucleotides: TGTGCCAGCAGCAGGGGACAGGCTAGAACCGGGGAGCTGTTTTTT.

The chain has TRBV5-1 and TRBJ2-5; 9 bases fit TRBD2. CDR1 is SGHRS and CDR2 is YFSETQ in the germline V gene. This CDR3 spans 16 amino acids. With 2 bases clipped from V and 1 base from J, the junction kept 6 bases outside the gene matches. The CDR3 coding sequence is TGCGCCAGCAGCTTCGCGGGGGGGCGCTCCCAAGAGACCCAGTACTTC. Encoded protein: CASSFAGGRSQETQYF.

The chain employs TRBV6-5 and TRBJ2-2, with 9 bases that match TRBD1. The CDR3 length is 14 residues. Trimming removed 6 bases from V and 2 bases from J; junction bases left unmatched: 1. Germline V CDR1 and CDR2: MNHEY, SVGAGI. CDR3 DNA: TGTGCCAGCAGGGACAGGGGAAACACCGGGGAGCTGTTTTTT. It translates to CASRDRGNTGELFF.

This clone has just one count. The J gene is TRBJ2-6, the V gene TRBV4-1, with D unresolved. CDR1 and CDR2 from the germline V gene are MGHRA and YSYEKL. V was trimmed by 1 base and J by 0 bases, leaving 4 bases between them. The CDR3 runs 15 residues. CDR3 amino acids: CASSQGHSGANVLTF. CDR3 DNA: TGCGCCAGCAGCCAAGGACACTCTGGGGCCAACGTCCTGACTTTC.

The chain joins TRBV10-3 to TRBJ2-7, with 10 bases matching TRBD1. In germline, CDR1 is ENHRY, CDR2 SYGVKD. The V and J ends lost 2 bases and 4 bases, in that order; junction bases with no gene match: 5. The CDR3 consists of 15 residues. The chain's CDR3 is CAISEGGTGVYEQYF. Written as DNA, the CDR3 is TGTGCCATCAGTGAGGGGGGGACAGGGGTGTACGAGCAGTACTTC.

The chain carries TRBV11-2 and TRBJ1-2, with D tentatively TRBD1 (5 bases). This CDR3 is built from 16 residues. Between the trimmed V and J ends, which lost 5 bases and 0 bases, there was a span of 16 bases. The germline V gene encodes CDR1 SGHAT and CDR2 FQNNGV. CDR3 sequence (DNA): TGTGCCAGCAGCGCGAGATGGGGGGGAGCTAACTATGGCTACACCTTC. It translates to CASSARWGGANYGYTF. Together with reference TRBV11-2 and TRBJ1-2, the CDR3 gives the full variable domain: EAGVAQSPRYKIIEKRQSVAFWCNPISGHATLYWYQQILGQGPKLLIQFQNNGVVDDSQLPKDRFSAERLKGVDSTLKIQPAKLEDSAVYLCASSARWGGANYGYTFGSGTRLTVV.

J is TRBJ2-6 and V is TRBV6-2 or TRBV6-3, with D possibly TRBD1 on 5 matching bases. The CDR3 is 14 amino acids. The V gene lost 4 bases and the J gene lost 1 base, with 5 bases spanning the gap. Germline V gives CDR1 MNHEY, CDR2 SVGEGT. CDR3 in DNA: TGTGCCAGCAGTTGGACATCTGGGGCCAACGTCCTGACTTTC. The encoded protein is CASSWTSGANVLTF.

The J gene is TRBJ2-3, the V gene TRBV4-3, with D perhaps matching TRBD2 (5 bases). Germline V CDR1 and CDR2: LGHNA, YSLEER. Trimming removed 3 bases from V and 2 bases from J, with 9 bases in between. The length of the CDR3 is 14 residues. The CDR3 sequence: CASSHERSTDTQYF. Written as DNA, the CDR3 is TGCGCCAGCAGCCATGAGCGGTCCACAGATACGCAGTATTTT.

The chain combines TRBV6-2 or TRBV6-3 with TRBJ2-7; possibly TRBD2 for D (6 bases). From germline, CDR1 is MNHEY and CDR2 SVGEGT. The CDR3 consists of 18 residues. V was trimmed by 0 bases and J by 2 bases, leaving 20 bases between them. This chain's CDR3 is CASSYSTPFQRVTYEQYF. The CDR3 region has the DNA TGTGCCAGCAGTTACTCGACGCCTTTCCAGCGGGTAACCTACGAGCAGTACTTC.

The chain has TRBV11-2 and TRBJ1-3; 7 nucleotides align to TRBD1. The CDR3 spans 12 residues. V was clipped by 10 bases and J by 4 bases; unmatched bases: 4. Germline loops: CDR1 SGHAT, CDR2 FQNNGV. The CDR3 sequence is CATGTAGNTIYF. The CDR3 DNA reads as TGTGCCACCGGGACAGCCGGAAACACCATATATTTT.

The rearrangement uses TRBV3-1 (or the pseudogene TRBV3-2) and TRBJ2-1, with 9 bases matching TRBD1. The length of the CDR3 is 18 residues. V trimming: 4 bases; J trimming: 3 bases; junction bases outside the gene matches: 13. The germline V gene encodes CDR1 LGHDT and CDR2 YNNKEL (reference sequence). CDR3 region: CASSPVPGQGLCYNEQFF. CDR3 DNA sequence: TGTGCCAGCAGCCCGGTCCCGGGACAGGGTTTGTGCTACAATGAGCAGTTCTTC.

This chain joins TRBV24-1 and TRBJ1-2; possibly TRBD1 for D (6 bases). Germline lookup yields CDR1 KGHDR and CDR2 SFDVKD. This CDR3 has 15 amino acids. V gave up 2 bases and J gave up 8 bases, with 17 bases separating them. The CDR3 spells CATSDWGRRTGGYTF. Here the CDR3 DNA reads TGTGCCACCAGTGATTGGGGGCGCCGGACCGGCGGCTACACCTTC.

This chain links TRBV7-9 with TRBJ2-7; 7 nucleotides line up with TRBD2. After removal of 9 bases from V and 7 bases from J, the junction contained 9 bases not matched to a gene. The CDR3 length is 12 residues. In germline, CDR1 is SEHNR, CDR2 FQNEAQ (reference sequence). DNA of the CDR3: TGTGCCAGTGGGGGGGTAGCTAAAGAGCAGTACTTC. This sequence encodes CASGGVAKEQYF. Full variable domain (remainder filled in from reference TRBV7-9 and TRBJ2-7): DTGVSQNPRHKITKRGQNVTFRCDPISEHNRLYWYRQTLGQGPEFLTYFQNEAQLEKSRLLSDRFSAERPKGSFSTLEIQRTEQGDSAMYLCASGGVAKEQYFGPGTRLTVT.

The DNA for the CDR3 is TGTGCCAGCAGTGTAGTACCGTTACAGGTGGGAGCGGGGGTATCGGCGCAGTTCTTC. Translation: CASSVVPLQVGAGVSAQFF. The chain combines TRBV6-1 with TRBJ2-1, with 8 bases matching TRBD2. The CDR3 covers 19 residues. Trimming at V came to 4 bases and at J to 12 bases, leaving 26 bases not matched to a gene. Germline values: CDR1 MNHNS, CDR2 SASEGT.

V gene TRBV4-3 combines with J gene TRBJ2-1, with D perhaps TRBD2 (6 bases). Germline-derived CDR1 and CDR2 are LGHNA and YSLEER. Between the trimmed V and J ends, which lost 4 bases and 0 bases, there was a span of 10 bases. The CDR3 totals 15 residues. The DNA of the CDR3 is TGCGCCAGCAGCCCGGGACTCGACTCCTACAATGAGCAGTTCTTC. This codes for CASSPGLDSYNEQFF.

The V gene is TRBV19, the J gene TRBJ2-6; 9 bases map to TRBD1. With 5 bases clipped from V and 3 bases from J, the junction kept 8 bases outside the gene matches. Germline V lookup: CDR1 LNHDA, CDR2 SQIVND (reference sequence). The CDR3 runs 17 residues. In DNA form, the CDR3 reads TGTGCCAGTAGTGAACAGGGGGCCTTGGGTGGGGCCAACGTCCTGACTTTC. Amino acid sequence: CASSEQGALGGANVLTF.

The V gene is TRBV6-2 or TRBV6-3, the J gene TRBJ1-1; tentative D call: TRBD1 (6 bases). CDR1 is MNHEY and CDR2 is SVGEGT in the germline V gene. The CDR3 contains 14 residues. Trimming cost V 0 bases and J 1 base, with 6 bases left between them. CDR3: CASSYSQGNTEAFF. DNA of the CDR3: TGTGCCAGCAGTTACTCACAGGGGAACACTGAAGCTTTCTTT.

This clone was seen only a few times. CDR3 protein: CASSQGQGAGEQYF. The CDR3 nucleotides are TGTGCCAGCAGCCAAGGACAGGGGGCAGGGGAGCAGTACTTC. V is TRBV5-4 and J is TRBJ2-7, with 11 bases that match TRBD1. The germline V gene has CDR1 SGHNT and CDR2 YYREEE (reference sequence). Germline trimming cut 4 bases from V and 7 bases from J; bases unmatched to any gene: 7. This CDR3 is built from 14 residues.

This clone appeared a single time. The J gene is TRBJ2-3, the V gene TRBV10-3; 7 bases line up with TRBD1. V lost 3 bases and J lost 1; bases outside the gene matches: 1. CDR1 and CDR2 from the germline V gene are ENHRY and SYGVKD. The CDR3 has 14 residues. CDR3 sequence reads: CAISDGQGTDTQYF. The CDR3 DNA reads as TGTGCCATCAGTGACGGACAGGGCACAGATACGCAGTATTTT.

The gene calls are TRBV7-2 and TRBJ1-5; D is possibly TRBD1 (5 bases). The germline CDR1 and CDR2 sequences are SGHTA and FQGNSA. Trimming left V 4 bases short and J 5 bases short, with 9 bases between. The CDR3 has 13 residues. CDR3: CASSSDRDQPQHF. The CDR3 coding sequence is TGTGCCAGCAGCTCCGACAGAGATCAGCCCCAGCATTTT.

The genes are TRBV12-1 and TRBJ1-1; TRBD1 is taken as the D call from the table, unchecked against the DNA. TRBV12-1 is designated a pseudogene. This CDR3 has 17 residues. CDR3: CASSFPGTGVRNTEAFF. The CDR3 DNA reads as TGTGCCAGCAGCTTTCCCGGGACAGGGGTACGGAACACTGAAGCTTTCTTT.

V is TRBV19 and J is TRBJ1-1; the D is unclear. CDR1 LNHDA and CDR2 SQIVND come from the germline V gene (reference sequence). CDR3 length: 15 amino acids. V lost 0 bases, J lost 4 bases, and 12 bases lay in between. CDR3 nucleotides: TGTGCCAGTAGTATAGATCTCCGGGGTTCCACTGAAGCTTTCTTT. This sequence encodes CASSIDLRGSTEAFF.

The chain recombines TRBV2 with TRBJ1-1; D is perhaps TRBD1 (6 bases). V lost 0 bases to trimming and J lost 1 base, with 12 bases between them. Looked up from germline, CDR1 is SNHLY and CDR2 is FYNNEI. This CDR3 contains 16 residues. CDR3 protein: CASSEAQVTGNTEAFF. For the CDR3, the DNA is TGTGCCAGCAGTGAAGCGCAGGTGACAGGGAACACTGAAGCTTTCTTT.

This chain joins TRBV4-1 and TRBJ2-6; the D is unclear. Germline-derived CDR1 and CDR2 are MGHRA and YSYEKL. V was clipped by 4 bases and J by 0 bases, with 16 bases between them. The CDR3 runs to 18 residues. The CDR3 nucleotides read TGCGCCAGCAGCCGATCGGCCAGGCTTCTCTCTGGGGCCAACGTCCTGACTTTC. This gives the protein CASSRSARLLSGANVLTF.

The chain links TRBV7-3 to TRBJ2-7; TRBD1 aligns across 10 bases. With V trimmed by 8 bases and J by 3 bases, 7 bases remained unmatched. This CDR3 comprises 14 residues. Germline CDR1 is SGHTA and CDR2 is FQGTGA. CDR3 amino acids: CASFRDRGFYEQYF. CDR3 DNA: TGTGCCAGCTTTCGGGACAGGGGATTCTACGAGCAGTACTTC.

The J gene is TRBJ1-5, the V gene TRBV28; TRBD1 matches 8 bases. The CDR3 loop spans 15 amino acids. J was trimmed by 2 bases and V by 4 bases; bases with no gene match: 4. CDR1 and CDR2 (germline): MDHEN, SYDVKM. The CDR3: CASSSAGQGNQPQHF. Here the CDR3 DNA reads TGTGCCAGCAGTTCGGCGGGACAGGGCAATCAGCCCCAGCATTTT.

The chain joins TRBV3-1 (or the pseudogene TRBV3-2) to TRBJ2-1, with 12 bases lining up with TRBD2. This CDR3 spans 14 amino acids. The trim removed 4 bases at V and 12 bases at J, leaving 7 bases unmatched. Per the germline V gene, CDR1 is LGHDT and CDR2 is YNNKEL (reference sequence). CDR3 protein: CASSLTSSGGAQFF. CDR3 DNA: TGTGCCAGCAGCCTTACCTCTAGCGGGGGGGCGCAGTTCTTC.